The 28 T cell receptor beta chains listed next were all sequenced from one sample in a study of cytomegalovirus exposure and HLA in healthy donors. PCR was performed using 60 Vbeta and 13 Jbeta primers. Profiling relied on immunoSEQ multiplex PCR, and the TCRdb table lists in-frame clones only, not all of them. Found here are 75,000 to 90,000 clones, 60% to 85% of them singletons; the top ten hold around 5.4%. The material sequenced was PBMCs. These receptors were taken from a male donor in good health and CMV-seropositive.

This clone is a singleton in its sample. This chain connects TRBV19 to TRBJ2-7; the match to TRBD2 covers 7 bases. CDR3 length: 14 amino acids. The trim removed 4 bases at V and 5 bases at J, leaving 8 bases unmatched. The germline gives CDR1 LNHDA, CDR2 SQIVND (reference sequence). The CDR3 reads CASSSGGWGDEQYF. DNA of the CDR3: TGTGCCAGTAGTAGCGGGGGATGGGGGGACGAGCAGTACTTC.

This rearrangement joins TRBV4-3 to TRBJ2-1; 9 bases are shared with TRBD2. This CDR3 is built from 16 residues. Trimming took 6 bases from V and 2 from J; bases not matched to a gene: 8. Looked up from germline, CDR1 is LGHNA and CDR2 is YSLEER. The CDR3 region has the DNA TGCGCCAGCAGTCCCGGCCTAGCGGGGCCCTACAATGAGCAGTTCTTC. Translation gives CASSPGLAGPYNEQFF.

This chain uses TRBV6-1 with TRBJ2-1; 13 positions agree with TRBD2. The CDR3 has 18 amino acids. CDR1 MNHNS and CDR2 SASEGT come from the germline V gene. J gave up 9 bases and V 3 bases, and 14 bases lay outside the gene matches. CDR3 in DNA: TGTGCCAGCAGTGATCCCTTCAGGACTAGCGGGAGTCTTGGTGAGCAGTTCTTC. Translation gives CASSDPFRTSGSLGEQFF.

This chain connects TRBV19 to TRBJ2-7, with TRBD1 matching 8 bases. The CDR3 has 14 amino acids. CDR1 is LNHDA and CDR2 is SQIVND in the germline V gene (reference sequence). Trimming removed 5 bases from V and 3 bases from J; junction bases left unmatched: 6. Here the CDR3 DNA reads TGTGCCAGTAGTGCATGGACAGGGCACTACGAGCAGTACTTC. Protein product: CASSAWTGHYEQYF.

The chain employs TRBV15 and TRBJ2-5; possibly TRBD2 for D (6 bases). This CDR3 spans 12 amino acids. CDR1 LNHNV and CDR2 YYDKDF come from the germline V gene (reference sequence). Trimming left V 5 bases short and J 5 bases short, with 9 bases between. As DNA, the CDR3 is TGTGCCACCAGCCAGGGACTGGAGACCCAGTACTTC. This codes for CATSQGLETQYF.

The chain is built from TRBV19 and TRBJ2-6; tentative D call: TRBD1 (5 bases). With 7 bases removed from V and 0 bases from J, the gap between germline ends came to 16 bases. Germline lookup yields CDR1 LNHDA and CDR2 SQIVND (reference sequence). CDR3 length: 17 residues. CDR3 DNA: TGTGCCAGTACCCCATTGAGACAGCCCTCTGGGGCCAACGTCCTGACTTTC. Translation gives CASTPLRQPSGANVLTF. The full variable domain, with the rest looked up from reference TRBV19 and TRBJ2-6, is DGGITQSPKYLFRKEGQNVTLSCEQNLNHDAMYWYRQDPGQGLRLIYYSQIVNDFQKGDIAEGYSVSREKKESFPLTVTSAQKNPTAFYLCASTPLRQPSGANVLTFGAGSRLTVL.

This rearrangement joins TRBV28 to TRBJ2-4, with no clear D. CDR1 and CDR2 (germline): MDHEN, SYDVKM. The CDR3 has 14 residues. V lost 5 bases to trimming and J lost 0 bases, with 8 bases between them. CDR3 DNA: TGTGCCAGCAGTATAGCACTAGCCAAAAACATTCAGTACTTC. Protein: CASSIALAKNIQYF. Full variable domain (remainder filled in from reference TRBV28 and TRBJ2-4): DVKVTQSSRYLVKRTGEKVFLECVQDMDHENMFWYRQDPGLGLRLIYFSYDVKMKEKGDIPEGYSVSREKKERFSLILESASTNQTSMYLCASSIALAKNIQYFGAGTRLSVL.

The chain links TRBV7-6 to TRBJ2-7, with D possibly matching TRBD2 (6 bases). Trimming cost V 10 bases and J 3 bases, with 16 bases left between them. CDR1 and CDR2 from the germline V gene are SGHVS and FNYEAQ. CDR3 length equals 13 residues. The CDR3 sequence: CATPRESGYEQYF. Written as DNA, the CDR3 is TGTGCCACCCCCCGGGAGAGCGGCTACGAGCAGTACTTC.

The CDR3 DNA reads as TGTGCCAGCAGTCCGCAGGGACTCGGTTCACCCCTCCACTTT. It specifies CASSPQGLGSPLHF. V gene TRBV28 combines with J gene TRBJ1-6; D possibly corresponds to TRBD1 (5 bases). This CDR3 spans 14 amino acids. Per germline, CDR1 MDHEN and CDR2 SYDVKM. The ends were cut back, 5 bases at V and 9 bases at J, with 14 bases in the middle.

The chain links TRBV9 to TRBJ2-5, with D tentatively TRBD2 (6 bases). This CDR3 region has 14 residues. Per the germline V gene, CDR1 is SGDLS and CDR2 is YYNGEE. V was shortened by 2 bases and J by 3 bases, with 11 bases between the two germline ends. The CDR3 here is CASSVYGGEETQYF. The CDR3 DNA sequence: TGTGCCAGCAGCGTTTATGGCGGGGAAGAGACCCAGTACTTC.

The chain employs TRBV4-1 and TRBJ1-2, with D unclear. This CDR3 contains 16 residues. V lost 3 bases and J lost 7, with 21 bases in between. Per germline, CDR1 MGHRA and CDR2 YSYEKL. CDR3 sequence: CASSQMIVVGRSGYTF. The CDR3 DNA reads as TGCGCCAGCAGCCAGATGATAGTGGTGGGTCGGAGTGGCTACACCTTC.

The J gene is TRBJ2-2, the V gene TRBV9, with TRBD2 matching 11 bases. V trimming: 0 bases; J trimming: 5 bases; junction bases outside the gene matches: 9. This CDR3 is built from 18 residues. In germline, CDR1 is SGDLS, CDR2 YYNGEE. The CDR3 sequence is CASSVGTPTSGATGELFF. CDR3 DNA sequence: TGTGCCAGCAGCGTAGGGACGCCGACTAGCGGGGCGACCGGGGAGCTGTTTTTT. Full variable domain (missing parts from reference TRBV9 and TRBJ2-2): DSGVTQTPKHLITATGQRVTLRCSPRSGDLSVYWYQQSLDQGLQFLIQYYNGEERAKGNILERFSAQQFPDLHSELNLSSLELGDSALYFCASSVGTPTSGATGELFFGEGSRLTVL.

Regarding this clone: At one boundary the junction diverges from the germline segment, which might be a read error. The rearrangement joins TRBV6-5 to TRBJ2-1, with D tentatively TRBD2 (6 bases). Germline loops: CDR1 MNHEY, CDR2 SVGAGI. This CDR3 contains 14 residues. The CDR3 sequence: CASSWRDSNNEQFF. The CDR3, as DNA: TGTGCCAGCAGTTGGAGGGACTCCAACAATGAGCAGTTCTTC.

This chain joins TRBV7-9 and TRBJ2-1, with 7 bases fitting TRBD2. V lost 5 bases to trimming and J lost 6 bases; unmatched junction nucleotides: 10. CDR1 is SEHNR, CDR2 FQNEAQ, per germline (reference sequence). The CDR3 has 15 residues. CDR3 DNA sequence: TGTGCCAGCAGCCGGTCGGGGGGAGATTTCAATGAGCAGTTCTTC. It is translated as CASSRSGGDFNEQFF.

The chain uses TRBV7-9 and TRBJ2-3; 10 bases fit TRBD2. This CDR3 has 16 amino acids. Germline lookup yields CDR1 SEHNR and CDR2 FQNEAQ (reference sequence). Unmatched junction bases numbered 9, after V lost 6 bases and J lost 3 bases. The CDR3 here is CASRRSGTSETDTQYF. The CDR3 bases are TGTGCCAGCAGACGATCGGGGACTAGCGAAACAGATACGCAGTATTTT. Based on the CDR3 plus reference TRBV7-9 and TRBJ2-3, the full variable domain is DTGVSQNPRHKITKRGQNVTFRCDPISEHNRLYWYRQTLGQGPEFLTYFQNEAQLEKSRLLSDRFSAERPKGSFSTLEIQRTEQGDSAMYLCASRRSGTSETDTQYFGPGTRLTVL.

The genes are TRBV11-3 and TRBJ2-3; a weak D match, TRBD1 (5 bases). This CDR3 has 16 residues. CDR1 SGHNT and CDR2 YENEEA come from the germline V gene. V lost 3 bases, J lost 2 bases, and 15 bases lay in between. CDR3 amino acids: CASSLGLRGSTDTQYF. The CDR3 DNA sequence: TGTGCCAGCAGCTTGGGGCTAAGGGGATCCACAGATACGCAGTATTTT.

The chain has TRBV10-3 and TRBJ2-7; D gene uncertain. Deletions cut 10 bases from V and 2 bases from J, with 15 bases between. Per the germline V gene, CDR1 is ENHRY and CDR2 is SYGVKD. CDR3 length: 13 residues. The CDR3 reads CATTPPDTYEQYF. The CDR3 coding sequence is TGTGCCACCACCCCCCCAGATACCTACGAGCAGTACTTC.

The CDR3 loop is CASSLGVGGQSDYEQYF. The DNA of the CDR3 is TGTGCCAGCAGCTTGGGGGTGGGGGGACAGTCAGACTACGAGCAGTACTTC. The chain links TRBV5-4 to TRBJ2-7, with D perhaps matching TRBD1 (7 bases). The V gene's germline CDR1 is SGHNT and CDR2 YYREEE (reference sequence). The CDR3 contains 17 residues. V lost 0 bases, J lost 3 bases, and 19 bases lay in between.

The V gene is TRBV2, the J gene TRBJ1-4; no clear D. Trimming pared 4 bases from V and 0 bases from J, leaving 12 bases between. The CDR3 has 16 residues. The germline V gene has CDR1 SNHLY and CDR2 FYNNEI. CDR3 sequence (DNA): TGTGCCAGCAGTGCGGGAGCCGCGGCAACTAATGAAAAACTGTTTTTT. Its translation: CASSAGAAATNEKLFF.

The CDR3 here is CASSVESGASWTDTQYF. As DNA, the CDR3 is TGTGCCAGCAGCGTAGAGTCAGGGGCGAGCTGGACAGATACGCAGTATTTT. The chain links TRBV9 to TRBJ2-3; perhaps TRBD1 as D (6 bases). CDR3 size: 17 residues. Germline lookup yields CDR1 SGDLS and CDR2 YYNGEE. V was shortened by 0 bases and J by 3 bases, with 17 bases between the two germline ends.

On this clone: A junction end diverges from the germline sequence, so it may reflect a read error. This chain joins TRBV7-9 and TRBJ1-1; TRBD1 aligns across 9 bases. This CDR3 comprises 17 residues. The germline gives CDR1 SEHNR, CDR2 FQNEAQ (reference sequence). CDR3 region: CSSSLATTGGLNTEAFF. The DNA for the CDR3 is TGTTCCAGCAGCTTAGCGACAACAGGGGGCCTGAACACTGAAGCTTTCTTT.

This clone was recorded a few times. This chain joins TRBV11-2 and TRBJ1-4; D call uncertain. Trimming took 5 bases from V and 3 from J, leaving 13 bases between them. The CDR3 covers 15 residues. CDR1 and CDR2 from the germline V gene are SGHAT and FQNNGV. The CDR3 nucleotides are TGTGCCAGCAGCCCCTGGGAGTCCCCTAATGAAAAACTGTTTTTT. Its translation is CASSPWESPNEKLFF.

V gene TRBV5-6 combines with J gene TRBJ2-7; TRBD2 agrees at 9 bases. V shed 4 bases and J 11 bases; nucleotides not matched to a gene: 19. The CDR3 spans 16 residues. Germline loops: CDR1 SGHDT, CDR2 YYEEEE. CDR3 sequence: CASSGGPGLAIGKKYF. The CDR3 coding sequence is TGTGCCAGCAGCGGAGGACCGGGACTAGCCATAGGGAAGAAGTACTTC. Full variable domain (missing parts from reference TRBV5-6 and TRBJ2-7): DAGVTQSPTHLIKTRGQQVTLRCSPKSGHDTVSWYQQALGQGPQFIFQYYEEEERQRGNFPDRFSGHQFPNYSSELNVNALLLGDSALYLCASSGGPGLAIGKKYFGPGTRLTVT.

The chain combines TRBV6-5 with TRBJ2-3; the match to TRBD2 covers 8 bases. CDR1 is MNHEY and CDR2 is SVGAGI in the germline V gene. V lost 2 bases and J lost 6; bases outside the gene matches: 7. CDR3 length equals 15 residues. In nucleotides, the CDR3 is TGTGCCAGCAGTTACGCTAGCGGGCGACGGGATACGCAGTATTTT. Translation gives CASSYASGRRDTQYF.

The V gene is TRBV27, the J gene TRBJ2-7; perhaps TRBD2 as D (5 bases). Germline-derived CDR1 and CDR2 are MNHEY and SMNVEV (reference sequence). With 6 bases removed from V and 1 base from J, the gap between germline ends came to 10 bases. CDR3 length: 13 residues. The CDR3 loop is CASSLGLSYEQYF. CDR3 in DNA: TGTGCCAGCAGCCTTGGACTTTCCTACGAGCAGTACTTC.

This clone was detected a few times. The rearrangement uses TRBV28 and TRBJ1-5; D possibly corresponds to TRBD1 (5 bases). Germline V gene lookup returns CDR1 MDHEN and CDR2 SYDVKM. The CDR3 spans 15 residues. Trimming pared 6 bases from V and 3 bases from J, leaving 15 bases between. CDR3 region: CASRGSGGYNQPQHF. In DNA, the CDR3 is TGTGCCAGCAGGGGATCCGGGGGTTACAATCAGCCCCAGCATTTT.

The J gene is TRBJ2-7, the V gene TRBV29-1, with TRBD2 matching 9 bases. CDR1 SQVTM and CDR2 ANQGSEA come from the germline V gene. V shed 4 bases, J shed 6 bases, and the junction held 10 bases outside the gene matches. The CDR3 is made up of 14 amino acids. CDR3 residues: CSVGNSGSTGEQYF. The CDR3 DNA reads as TGCAGCGTTGGGAATAGCGGGAGTACCGGCGAGCAGTACTTC.

This chain uses TRBV7-9 with TRBJ2-1; the match to TRBD2 covers 7 bases. The CDR3 has 13 residues. V was clipped by 5 bases and J by 10 bases; unmatched bases: 8. Germline CDR1 and CDR2: SEHNR and FQNEAQ (reference sequence). The CDR3 sequence is CASSPTSLREQFF. DNA of the CDR3: TGTGCCAGCAGCCCGACTAGCCTAAGAGAGCAGTTCTTC.